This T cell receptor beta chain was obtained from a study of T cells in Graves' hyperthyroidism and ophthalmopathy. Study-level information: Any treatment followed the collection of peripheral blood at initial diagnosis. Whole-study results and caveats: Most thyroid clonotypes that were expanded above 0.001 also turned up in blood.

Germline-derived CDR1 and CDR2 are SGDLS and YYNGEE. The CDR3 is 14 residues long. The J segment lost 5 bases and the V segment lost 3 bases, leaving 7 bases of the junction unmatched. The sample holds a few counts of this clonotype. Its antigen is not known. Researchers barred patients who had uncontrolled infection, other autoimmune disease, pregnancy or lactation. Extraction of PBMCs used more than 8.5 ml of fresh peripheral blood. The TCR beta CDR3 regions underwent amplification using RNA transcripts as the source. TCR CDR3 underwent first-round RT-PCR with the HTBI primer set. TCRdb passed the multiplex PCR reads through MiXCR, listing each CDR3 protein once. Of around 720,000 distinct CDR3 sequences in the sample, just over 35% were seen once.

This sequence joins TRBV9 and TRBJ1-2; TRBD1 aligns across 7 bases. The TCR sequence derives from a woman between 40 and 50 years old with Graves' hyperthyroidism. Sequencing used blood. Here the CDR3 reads CASSGEGTAYGYTF. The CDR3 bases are TGTGCCAGCAGCGGAGAGGGGACAGCTTATGGCTACACCTTC.